Below, one T cell receptor beta chain is given with its context. In germline, CDR1 is LGHDT, CDR2 YNNKEL (reference sequence). The CDR3 length is 20 residues. V lost 1 base, J lost 2 bases, and 14 bases stayed unmatched. This sample is drawn from a study of blood T cells in healthy people across ages. Using a J-beta primer mix together with a sample-barcoded 5' primer, a second PCR was run for about 6 to 11 cycles. The authors tagged each cDNA molecule using a template-switch adaptor with 12 random nucleotides. TCRdb passed the 5' RACE reads through MiXCR, listing each CDR3 protein once. The sample lists more than 1,400,000 distinct CDR3 sequences, about 43% seen once, with under 8% in the top ten.

The V and J genes are TRBV3-1 and TRBJ2-3; 11 nucleotides match TRBD2. Source material: blood. The receptor's source is a woman aged 18 to 35 in good health. The CDR3 protein is CASSQVPSGRMGKNTDTQYF. CDR3 DNA: TGTGCCAGCAGCCAAGTTCCTAGCGGGAGGATGGGGAAAAACACAGATACGCAGTATTTT.